Below, one TCR beta chain is given with its context. Its antigen is unknown. These data belong to a study of shared clonotypes between healthy human individuals. General study results and limits: Shared clonotypes: 4.5% to 5% naive CD4, around 3.4% naive CD8, about 2.4% memory CD4, under 0.5% memory CD8. Compared with memory subsets, naive subsets generally had larger estimated richness. Some clonotypes were shared by all four sorted-subset donors, while others were not shared. The non-shared ones had lower generation probabilities than the shared ones.

Selected positively for CCR7 and CD45RO-negative, naive CD8 cells excluded terminally differentiated effector memory CD45RA+ cells. The repertoire was sequenced with immunoSEQ multiplex PCR; TCRdb's copy has only in-frame clones and lacks some. The repertoire holds 600,000 or so clones, 98% seen once, with 0.3% in the top ten. Germline assignment: CDR1 MNHNS and CDR2 SASEGT. Trimming took 4 bases from V and 6 from J; bases not matched to a gene: 9. CDR3 size: 15 residues. The TCR was taken from a man aged 25 to 40 in good health. The rearrangement uses TRBV6-1 and TRBJ2-3; 8 nucleotides agree with TRBD2. Sequencing used naive CD8+ T cells sorted from blood. The CDR3 spells CASSAGLAPGDTQYF. CDR3 coding DNA: TGTGCCAGCAGTGCCGGACTAGCCCCAGGGGATACGCAGTATTTT.